A selection of T cell receptor beta chains follows, all from one sample in a study of blood T cell repertoires in COVID-19. Profiling relied on immunoSEQ multiplex PCR, and the TCRdb table lists in-frame clones only, not all of them. The sample has about 260,000 clones, roughly 84% seen once; the top ten hold 1.5% to 1.9%. The material sequenced was peripheral blood. The receptors here all came from a woman in her 40s who had recovered from COVID-19. Both conserved end residues are part of each CDR3. A D gene is named only where the DNA matches it firmly. Expanded clones are given a class, and other clones once, few, many or no size at all.

clone_size d_call j_call v_call cdr3_nt cdr3_aa
- - TRBJ2-7 TRBV7-9 TGTGCCAGCAGCTTAGCGGGGTCTAGCGACGTCTACGAGCAGTACTTC CASSLAGSSDVYEQYF
- TRBD2 TRBJ2-1 TRBV9 TGTGCCAGCAGCGTAGGAGGGACTATAATTGAGCAGTTCTTC CASSVGGTIIEQFF
- TRBD1 TRBJ1-2 TRBV12-3/TRBV12-4 TGTGCCAGCAGTCCTCGGGACAGTAGTTTCACCTTC CASSPRDSSFTF
- - TRBJ1-1 TRBV30 TGTGCCTGGTTCAAAGGGGGGGGCACTGAAGCTTTCTTT CAWFKGGGTEAFF
- TRBD1 TRBJ1-1 TRBV6-5 TGTGCCAGCAGTTACTCGGCCAGGGGGGTTGAAGCTTTCTTT CASSYSARGVEAFF
- TRBD1 TRBJ2-1 TRBV7-9 TGTGCCAGCAGCCCGACAGGGCTCGAGCAGTTCTTC CASSPTGLEQFF
few TRBD1 TRBJ1-2 TRBV3-1/TRBV3-2 TGTGCCAGCAGCCAAGATTGGCAGGGGGCGACTGGCTACACCTTC CASSQDWQGATGYTF
- TRBD1 TRBJ1-3 TRBV28 TGTGCCAGCAGTTCCCGACAGGGGAAGTATGGAAACACCATATATTTT CASSSRQGKYGNTIYF
- - TRBJ1-6 TRBV7-3 TGTGCCAGCAGCTTAAGACAGGCGGGCGATTCACCCCTCCACTTT CASSLRQAGDSPLHF
- - TRBJ2-5 TRBV9 TGTGCCAGCAGCGCCGCGGCGTTCCAAGAGACCCAGTACTTC CASSAAAFQETQYF
once TRBD2 TRBJ2-3 TRBV9 TGTGCCAGCAGCGTAGCGGGGGGACCCGGGAGCGCAGATACGCAGTATTTT CASSVAGGPGSADTQYF
few TRBD1 TRBJ2-5 TRBV11-1 TGTGCCAGCAGCCATGGGAGACAGGGGTTTGGAGAGACCCAGTACTTC CASSHGRQGFGETQYF
- - TRBJ2-1 TRBV7-3 TGTGCCAGCAGCTTAGCCCCCTCCAGTGGGCAGTTCTTC CASSLAPSSGQFF
- TRBD1 TRBJ2-5 TRBV6-6 TGTGCCAGCAGCCGGACAGGGTCCCTCCGTGAGACCCAGTACTTC CASSRTGSLRETQYF
few TRBD1 TRBJ1-2 TRBV2 TGTGCCAGCATGGGACAGGGGGCGAACTATGGCTACACCTTC CASMGQGANYGYTF
- - TRBJ1-1 TRBV4-2 TGTGCCAGCAGCCTAAATACTGAGAACACTGAAGCTTTCTTT CASSLNTENTEAFF
- TRBD2 TRBJ2-3 TRBV2 TGTGCCAGCACTAGCGGGGTTGCAGATACGCAGTATTTT CASTSGVADTQYF
- - TRBJ2-7 TRBV2 TGTGCCAGCAGTCTGGACAGCAAGCAGTACTTC CASSLDSKQYF
- - TRBJ2-3 TRBV5-4 TGTGCCAGCAGCTCCCCGGGGGAGGAGGATACGCAGTATTTT CASSSPGEEDTQYF
- - TRBJ2-7 TRBV6-5 TGTGCCAGCAGTTACTACAGAGACTCCTACGAGCAGTACTTC CASSYYRDSYEQYF
- TRBD1 TRBJ2-1 TRBV5-4 TGTGTGACAGGGGGCTCCTACAATGAGCAGTTCTTC CVTGGSYNEQFF
- - TRBJ2-3 TRBV7-9 TGTGCCAGCAAAACGGGGTCAGGACGAAGCACAGATACGCAGTATTTT CASKTGSGRSTDTQYF
- TRBD1 TRBJ1-1 TRBV27 TGTGCCAGCCGCCACTCACAGGGGGGGCAGAACACTGAAGCTTTCTTT CASRHSQGGQNTEAFF
- TRBD1 TRBJ1-2 TRBV5-1 TGCGCCAGCAGCCCACTCGACAGGGAGGGCTACACCTTC CASSPLDREGYTF
few - TRBJ2-7 TRBV3-1/TRBV3-2 TGTGCCAGCAGCCACGCAGAGGTCCCCTACGAGCAGTACTTC CASSHAEVPYEQYF
- - TRBJ2-5 TRBV7-2 TGTGCCAGCAGCTTACAGGAGGTGATTGGGACCCAGTACTTC CASSLQEVIGTQYF
- - TRBJ1-2 TRBV5-1 TGCGCCAGCAGCGTCCGGGACTCCCAAAAGGGCTACACCTTC CASSVRDSQKGYTF
- TRBD1 TRBJ1-1 TRBV5-1 TGCGCCAGCAGCCTGCGGACAGGGTATACTGAAGCTTTCTTT CASSLRTGYTEAFF
- - TRBJ1-2 TRBV15 TGTGCCACCAGCAGAGACAGCTATGGCTACACCTTC CATSRDSYGYTF
- TRBD1 TRBJ1-5 TRBV4-1 TGCGCCAGCAGCCCCACAGGGGACCCGAATCAGCCCCAGCATTTT CASSPTGDPNQPQHF
- - TRBJ2-1 TRBV3-1/TRBV3-2 TGTGCCAGCAGCCAAGACCCCCCTGGAGGGGCCTACAATGAGCAGTTCTTC CASSQDPPGGAYNEQFF
- TRBD2 TRBJ2-7 TRBV11-3 TGTGCCAGCAGCTTCGAAATAGCGGGGTCCTACGAGCAGTACTTC CASSFEIAGSYEQYF
- TRBD1 TRBJ2-5 TRBV6-2/TRBV6-3 TGTGCCAGCAGCGAGACAGGGCCGCAAGAGACCCAGTACTTC CASSETGPQETQYF
- - TRBJ2-7 TRBV28 TGTGCCAGCAGCCCTCCCTTAGCAAAGCAGTACTTC CASSPPLAKQYF
few TRBD1 TRBJ2-2 TRBV15 TGTGCCACCAGCAATAGGGGGCGGGCCGTCGGGGAGCTGTTTTTT CATSNRGRAVGELFF
- TRBD1 TRBJ2-7 TRBV27 TGTGCCAGCAGGGGACAGGGGGCGGCAAATTACTACGAGCAGTACTTC CASRGQGAANYYEQYF
once TRBD1 TRBJ1-1 TRBV6-5 TGTGCCAGCAGGGACAGGGGCCGGCCGAACACTGAAGCTTTCTTT CASRDRGRPNTEAFF
- TRBD1 TRBJ1-1 TRBV9 TGTGCCAGCAGCATTCGGACAGGGCCGAACACTGAAGCTTTCTTT CASSIRTGPNTEAFF
once - TRBJ1-2 TRBV5-4 TGTGCCAGCAGTTTAAGGCGCCTGGGGCTAGTAGCTAACTATGGCTACACCTTC CASSLRRLGLVANYGYTF
once - TRBJ2-7 TRBV6-5 TGTGCCAGCAGTCCTACAGGGCAATGGGGGCAGTACTTC CASSPTGQWGQYF